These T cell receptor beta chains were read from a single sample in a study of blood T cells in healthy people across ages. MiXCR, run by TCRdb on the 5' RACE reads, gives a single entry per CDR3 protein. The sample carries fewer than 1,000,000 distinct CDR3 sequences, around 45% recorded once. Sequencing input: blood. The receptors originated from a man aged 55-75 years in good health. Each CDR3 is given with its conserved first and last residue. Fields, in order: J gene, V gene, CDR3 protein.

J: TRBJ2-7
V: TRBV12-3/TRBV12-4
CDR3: CASGSWVPYEQYF

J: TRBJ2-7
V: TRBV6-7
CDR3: CARIPGASLYEQYF

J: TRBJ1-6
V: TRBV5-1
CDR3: CASSSGTERQNSPLHF

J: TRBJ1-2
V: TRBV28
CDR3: CASKGLGDFRRGALYGYTF

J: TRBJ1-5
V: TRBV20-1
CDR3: CSASEGGGYQPQHF

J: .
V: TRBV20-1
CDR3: CSARTSGTYEQYF

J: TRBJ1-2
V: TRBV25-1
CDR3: CASSGGSNLYGYTF

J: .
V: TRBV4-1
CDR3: CASNPSTGAYEQYF

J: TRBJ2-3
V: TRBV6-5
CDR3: CASSLSPNPTDTQYF

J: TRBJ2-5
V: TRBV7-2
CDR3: CASNSARETQYF

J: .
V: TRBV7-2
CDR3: CASSLRGGGNIQYF

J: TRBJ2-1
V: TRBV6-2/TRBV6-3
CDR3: CASSSEGGANSYNEQFF

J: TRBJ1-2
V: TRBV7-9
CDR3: CASSPTEFYYGYTF

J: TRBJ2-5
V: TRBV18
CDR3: CASSPDSATAEYF

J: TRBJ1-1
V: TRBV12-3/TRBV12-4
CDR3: CASSPRGEGTEAFF

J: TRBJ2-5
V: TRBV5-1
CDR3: CASSQGKILQQETQYF

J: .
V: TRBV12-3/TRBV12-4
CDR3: CAGSPQRIGETQYF

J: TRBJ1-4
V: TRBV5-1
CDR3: CASSVNGEVMEKLFF

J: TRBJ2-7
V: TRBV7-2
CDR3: CASSLREGAGGSVNEQYF

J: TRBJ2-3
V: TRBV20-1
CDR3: CSAVISGRTDTQYF

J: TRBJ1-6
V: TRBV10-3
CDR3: CAITPGPNNSPLHF

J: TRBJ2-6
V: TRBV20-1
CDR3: CSARGGLGAGANVLTF

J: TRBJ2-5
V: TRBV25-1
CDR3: CASSDNTGVQETQYF

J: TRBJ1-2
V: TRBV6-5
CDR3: CASSNSGGDHYGYTF

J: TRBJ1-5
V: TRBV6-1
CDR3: CASSVQGWGNQPQHF

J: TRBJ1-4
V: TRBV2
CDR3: CASTKGGFGEKLFF

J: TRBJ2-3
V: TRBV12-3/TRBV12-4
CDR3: CASSTMALSANTQYF

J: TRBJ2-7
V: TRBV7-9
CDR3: CASSLELAGVFSYEQYF

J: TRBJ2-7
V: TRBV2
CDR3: CASSVFSYEQYF

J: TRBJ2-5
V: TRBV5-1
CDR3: CASSLAAEVGETQYF

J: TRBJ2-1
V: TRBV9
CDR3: CASSRTDFSGPSRYNEQFF

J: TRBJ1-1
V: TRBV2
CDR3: CASARQGRNTEAFF

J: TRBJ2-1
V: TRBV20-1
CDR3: CSASRDSYNEQFF

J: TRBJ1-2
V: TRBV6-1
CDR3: CASSEVGGYTF

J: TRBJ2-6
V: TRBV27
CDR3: CASSLGTGLYSGANVLTF

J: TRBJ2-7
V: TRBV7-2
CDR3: CASSLGNPGDEQYF

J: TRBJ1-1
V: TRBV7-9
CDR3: CASSPLGGDTEAFF

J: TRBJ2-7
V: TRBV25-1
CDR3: CASRRDSSYEQYF

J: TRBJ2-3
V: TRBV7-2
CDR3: CASSSKGTLTTDTQYF

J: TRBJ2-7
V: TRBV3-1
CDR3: CASSQETGTSLLGQYF

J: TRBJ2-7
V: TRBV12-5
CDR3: CASGPPDSHEQYF

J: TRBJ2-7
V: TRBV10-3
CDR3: CAISATAGSSYEQYF

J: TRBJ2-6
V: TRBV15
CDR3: CATSRALGRGPAGANVLTF

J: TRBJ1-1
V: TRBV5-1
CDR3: CASSLSGTGAQAFF

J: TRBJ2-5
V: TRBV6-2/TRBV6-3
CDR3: CASSHFGTSGRETQYF

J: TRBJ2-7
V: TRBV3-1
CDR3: CASSQVQGPSYEQYF

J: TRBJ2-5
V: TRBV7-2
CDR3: CASSYLPGTELRETQYF

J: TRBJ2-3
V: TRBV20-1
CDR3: CSGRGASGLPYTQYF

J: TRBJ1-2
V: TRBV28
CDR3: CASSLLGRGYTF